The clone carrying this TCR beta chain was detected only a few times. The antigen is unknown. These data are taken from a study of T-cell memory formation after mild COVID-19. Study-wide results and limits: Some SARS-CoV-2-responding clones were already detected in memory before infection.

TCRdb recomputed calls from the 5' RACE reads with MiXCR, one row per CDR3 protein. In the table there are approximately 240,000 distinct CDR3 sequences, about 17% of which are singletons. The CDR3 totals 15 residues. The sequence was obtained from a man aged 18 to 30 who had mild COVID-19 (a few samples of this study predate the infection). Cell type and time point are not known. This sequence joins TRBV21-1 and TRBJ2-1; the listed D gene, TRBD1, was not tested against the DNA. TRBV21-1 is a recognized pseudogene. The material sequenced was PBMCs or a T cell subset sorted from them (not recorded which). The CDR3 loop reads CARAAGPFGDNEQFF. The CDR3 DNA is TGTGCCAGAGCCGCGGGACCATTTGGAGACAATGAGCAGTTCTTC.